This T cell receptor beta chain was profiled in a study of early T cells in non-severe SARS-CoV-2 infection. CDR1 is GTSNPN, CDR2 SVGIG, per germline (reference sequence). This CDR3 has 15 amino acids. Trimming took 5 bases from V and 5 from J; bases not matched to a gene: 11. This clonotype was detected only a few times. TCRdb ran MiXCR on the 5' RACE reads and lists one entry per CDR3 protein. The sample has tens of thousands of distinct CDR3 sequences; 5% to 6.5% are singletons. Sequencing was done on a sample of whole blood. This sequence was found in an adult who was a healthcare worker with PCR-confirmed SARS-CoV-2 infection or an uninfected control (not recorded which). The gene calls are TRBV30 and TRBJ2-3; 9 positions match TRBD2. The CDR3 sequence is CAWGDSGRGVDTQYF. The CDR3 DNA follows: TGTGCCTGGGGTGATAGCGGGAGAGGGGTAGATACGCAGTATTTT.